These T cell receptor beta chains were read from a single sample in a study of cytomegalovirus exposure and HLA in healthy donors. Clones were read by immunoSEQ multiplex PCR, and TCRdb kept only the in-frame ones, dropping some. The sample gives a few hundred thousand clones, just over 70% of which show up once; about 2.2% is in the top ten. The source material was PBMCs. The receptor source for this set is a female donor in good health and CMV-seronegative. The CDR3 runs from the conserved cysteine through the conserved F or W. The order of the fields is CDR3 protein, CDR3 DNA, D gene, J gene, V gene, clone size. A D gene is named only where the DNA matches it firmly. Not all rows give a size; the values are once, few, many and, for expanded clones, a class.

CDR3aa: CASSDLRLAGRGETQYF
CDR3nt: TGTGCCAGCAGTGATTTACGACTAGCGGGAAGGGGGGAGACCCAGTACTTC
d_gene: TRBD2
j_gene: TRBJ2-5
v_gene: TRBV2
abundance: -

CDR3aa: CASTSGTGSYNEQFF
CDR3nt: TGTGCCAGCACCTCGGGGACAGGAAGCTACAATGAGCAGTTCTTC
d_gene: TRBD1
j_gene: TRBJ2-1
v_gene: TRBV7-9
abundance: few

CDR3aa: CASSLAVETQYF
CDR3nt: TGCGCCAGCAGCTTGGCCGTCGAGACCCAGTACTTC
d_gene: -
j_gene: TRBJ2-5
v_gene: TRBV5-1
abundance: -

CDR3aa: CASSSTPGQPYEQYF
CDR3nt: TGTGCCAGCAGCAGCACGCCGGGACAGCCCTACGAGCAGTACTTC
d_gene: TRBD1
j_gene: TRBJ2-7
v_gene: TRBV7-9
abundance: -

CDR3aa: CASTQTGDNYGYTF
CDR3nt: TGTGCCAGCACCCAAACAGGCGATAACTATGGCTACACCTTC
d_gene: -
j_gene: TRBJ1-2
v_gene: TRBV25-1
abundance: -

CDR3aa: CASSKEAETSAIDTQYF
CDR3nt: TGTGCCAGCAGCAAAGAGGCCGAAACTAGCGCGATAGATACGCAGTATTTT
d_gene: -
j_gene: TRBJ2-3
v_gene: TRBV21-1
abundance: -

CDR3aa: CASSLGLAHYNEQFF
CDR3nt: TGTGCCAGCAGCCTGGGACTAGCGCATTACAATGAGCAGTTCTTC
d_gene: TRBD2
j_gene: TRBJ2-1
v_gene: TRBV11-3
abundance: -

CDR3aa: CASSTAFGSGIHEQYF
CDR3nt: TGCGCCAGCAGCACTGCCTTTGGTAGCGGGATCCACGAGCAGTACTTC
d_gene: TRBD2
j_gene: TRBJ2-7
v_gene: TRBV5-1
abundance: -

CDR3aa: CASSPEAGEETQYF
CDR3nt: TGTGCCAGCTCACCTGAGGCAGGGGAAGAGACCCAGTACTTC
d_gene: -
j_gene: TRBJ2-5
v_gene: TRBV18
abundance: -

CDR3aa: CASSQEAGLYNEQFF
CDR3nt: TGCGCCAGCAGCCAAGAAGCGGGCCTCTACAATGAGCAGTTCTTC
d_gene: -
j_gene: TRBJ2-1
v_gene: TRBV4-1
abundance: few

CDR3aa: CASRRTGALSSYEQYF
CDR3nt: TGTGCCAGCAGAAGGACAGGGGCCCTAAGCTCCTACGAGCAGTACTTC
d_gene: TRBD1
j_gene: TRBJ2-7
v_gene: TRBV28
abundance: few

CDR3aa: CASSRPRDMNTEAFF
CDR3nt: TGTGCCAGCAGCCGCCCCAGAGACATGAACACTGAAGCTTTCTTT
d_gene: -
j_gene: TRBJ1-1
v_gene: TRBV5-8
abundance: -

CDR3aa: CASSLGLAGDYEQYF
CDR3nt: TGTGCCAGCAGCTTGGGACTAGCGGGAGACTACGAGCAGTACTTC
d_gene: TRBD2
j_gene: TRBJ2-7
v_gene: TRBV5-5
abundance: few

CDR3aa: CASSPVVTGVYEQYF
CDR3nt: TGCGCCAGCAGCCCGGTTGTGACAGGGGTGTACGAGCAGTACTTC
d_gene: TRBD1
j_gene: TRBJ2-7
v_gene: TRBV5-1
abundance: once

CDR3aa: CASSELPAWPSGGTDTQYF
CDR3nt: TGTGCCAGCAGTGAACTCCCAGCATGGCCTAGCGGAGGCACAGATACGCAGTATTTT
d_gene: TRBD2
j_gene: TRBJ2-3
v_gene: TRBV6-1
abundance: -

CDR3aa: CASRQGTRETQYF
CDR3nt: TGTGCCAGCCGGCAGGGGACAAGGGAGACCCAGTACTTC
d_gene: -
j_gene: TRBJ2-5
v_gene: TRBV6-5
abundance: -

CDR3aa: CASSPWTGLNTEAFF
CDR3nt: TGTGCCAGCAGCCCTTGGACAGGTTTGAACACTGAAGCTTTCTTT
d_gene: TRBD1
j_gene: TRBJ1-1
v_gene: TRBV7-2
abundance: -

CDR3aa: CASRLGLAVGFPVDTQYF
CDR3nt: TGTGCCAGCCGTTTGGGACTAGCGGTCGGGTTCCCCGTGGATACGCAGTATTTT
d_gene: TRBD2
j_gene: TRBJ2-3
v_gene: TRBV7-2
abundance: -

CDR3aa: CASSPGAAQEAQYF
CDR3nt: TGTGCCAGCAGCCCCGGAGCAGCTCAAGAGGCCCAGTACTTC
d_gene: -
j_gene: TRBJ2-5
v_gene: TRBV11-3
abundance: -

CDR3aa: CASSITGPDYGYTF
CDR3nt: TGTGCCAGCAGTATAACAGGGCCGGACTATGGCTACACCTTC
d_gene: -
j_gene: TRBJ1-2
v_gene: TRBV6-5
abundance: -

CDR3aa: CASSWGTGANNEQFF
CDR3nt: TGCGCCAGCAGCTGGGGGACAGGGGCGAACAATGAGCAGTTCTTC
d_gene: TRBD1
j_gene: TRBJ2-1
v_gene: TRBV5-1
abundance: -

CDR3aa: CASSSQLGRPQHF
CDR3nt: TGTGCCAGCAGCTCCCAATTGGGGCGGCCCCAGCATTTT
d_gene: -
j_gene: TRBJ1-5
v_gene: TRBV7-2
abundance: -

CDR3aa: CASSTWGLAGTEETQYF
CDR3nt: TGTGCCAGCAGTACCTGGGGGCTAGCGGGAACTGAGGAGACCCAGTACTTC
d_gene: TRBD2
j_gene: TRBJ2-5
v_gene: TRBV28
abundance: -

CDR3aa: CASSSVDRGRTQYF
CDR3nt: TGTGCCAGCAGTTCCGTGGACAGGGGGCGTACGCAGTATTTT
d_gene: TRBD1
j_gene: TRBJ2-3
v_gene: TRBV28
abundance: -

CDR3aa: CASRTSGRGEQFF
CDR3nt: TGCGCCAGCAGGACTAGCGGGAGGGGTGAGCAGTTCTTC
d_gene: TRBD2
j_gene: TRBJ2-1
v_gene: TRBV10-2
abundance: -

CDR3aa: CASSPDWGTGELFF
CDR3nt: TGTGCCAGCAGCCCGGACTGGGGCACCGGGGAGCTGTTTTTT
d_gene: -
j_gene: TRBJ2-2
v_gene: TRBV7-2
abundance: few

CDR3aa: CAISKGLAEREQYF
CDR3nt: TGTGCCATCAGTAAGGGACTAGCGGAACGCGAGCAGTACTTC
d_gene: TRBD2
j_gene: TRBJ2-7
v_gene: TRBV10-3
abundance: -

CDR3aa: CASSIRTRSYEQYF
CDR3nt: TGTGCCAGTAGTATACGGACACGAAGCTACGAGCAGTACTTC
d_gene: -
j_gene: TRBJ2-7
v_gene: TRBV19
abundance: few

CDR3aa: CASIRRAGTDQPQHF
CDR3nt: TGTGCCAGTATACGAAGAGCGGGGACCGATCAGCCCCAGCATTTT
d_gene: -
j_gene: TRBJ1-5
v_gene: TRBV19
abundance: -

CDR3aa: CASSIQGNRQETQYF
CDR3nt: TGTGCCAGCAGTATACAGGGAAATCGCCAAGAGACCCAGTACTTC
d_gene: -
j_gene: TRBJ2-5
v_gene: TRBV7-2
abundance: -